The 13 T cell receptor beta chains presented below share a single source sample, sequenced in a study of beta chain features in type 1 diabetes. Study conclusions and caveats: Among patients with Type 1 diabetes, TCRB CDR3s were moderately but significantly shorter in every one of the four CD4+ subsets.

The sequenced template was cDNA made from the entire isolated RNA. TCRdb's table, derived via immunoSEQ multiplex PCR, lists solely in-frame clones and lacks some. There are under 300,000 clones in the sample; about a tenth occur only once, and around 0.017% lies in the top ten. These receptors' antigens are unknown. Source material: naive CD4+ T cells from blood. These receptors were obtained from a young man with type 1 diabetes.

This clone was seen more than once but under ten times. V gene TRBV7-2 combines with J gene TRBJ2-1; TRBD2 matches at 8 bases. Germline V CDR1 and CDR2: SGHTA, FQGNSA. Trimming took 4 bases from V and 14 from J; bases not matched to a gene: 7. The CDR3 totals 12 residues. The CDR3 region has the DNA TGTGCCAGCAGCTCTTTAGCGGGGAGGGAGTTCTTC. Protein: CASSSLAGREFF.

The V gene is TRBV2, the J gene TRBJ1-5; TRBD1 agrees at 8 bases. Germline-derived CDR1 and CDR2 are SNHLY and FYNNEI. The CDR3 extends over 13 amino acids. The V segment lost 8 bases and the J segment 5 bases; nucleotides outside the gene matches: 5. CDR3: CASSGGLDQPQHF. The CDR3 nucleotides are TGTGCCAGCTCAGGGGGCTTGGATCAGCCCCAGCATTTT. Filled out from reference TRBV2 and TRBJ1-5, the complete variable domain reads EPEVTQTPSHQVTQMGQEVILRCVPISNHLYFYWYRQILGQKVEFLVSFYNNEISEKSEIFDDQFSVERPDGSNFTLKIRSTKLEDSAMYFCASSGGLDQPQHFGDGTRLSIL.

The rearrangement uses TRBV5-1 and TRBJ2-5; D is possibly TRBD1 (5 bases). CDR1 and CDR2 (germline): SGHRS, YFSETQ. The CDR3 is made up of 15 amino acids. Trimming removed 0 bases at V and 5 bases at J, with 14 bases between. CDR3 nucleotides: TGCGCCAGCAGCTTGGACAGGACCTGGACGGAGACCCAGTACTTC. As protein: CASSLDRTWTETQYF.

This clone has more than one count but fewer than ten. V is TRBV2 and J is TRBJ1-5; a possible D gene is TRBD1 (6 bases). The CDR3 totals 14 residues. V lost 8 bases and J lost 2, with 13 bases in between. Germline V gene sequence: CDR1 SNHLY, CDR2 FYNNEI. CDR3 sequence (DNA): TGTGCCAGCGGGACATTAATTGGCAATCAGCCCCAGCATTTT. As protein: CASGTLIGNQPQHF.

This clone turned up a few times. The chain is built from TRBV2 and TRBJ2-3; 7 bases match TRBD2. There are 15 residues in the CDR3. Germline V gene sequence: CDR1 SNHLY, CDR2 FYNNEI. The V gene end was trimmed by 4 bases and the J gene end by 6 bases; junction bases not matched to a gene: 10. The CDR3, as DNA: TGTGCCAGCAGTGTGCAGCGGGGCCCACTGGATACGCAGTATTTT. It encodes CASSVQRGPLDTQYF.

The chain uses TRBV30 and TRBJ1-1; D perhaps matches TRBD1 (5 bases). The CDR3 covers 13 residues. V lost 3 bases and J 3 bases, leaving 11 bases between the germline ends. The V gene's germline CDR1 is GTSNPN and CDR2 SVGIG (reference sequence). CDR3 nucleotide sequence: TGTGCCTGGAGCGCCGGGGGAGACACTGAAGCTTTCTTT. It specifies CAWSAGGDTEAFF.

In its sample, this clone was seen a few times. The CDR3: CASSLAEAGALDTQYF. CDR3 coding DNA: TGCGCCAGCAGCTTGGCCGAAGCGGGGGCGTTGGATACGCAGTATTTT. The rearrangement uses TRBV5-1 and TRBJ2-3; 8 bases fit TRBD2. This CDR3 has 16 amino acids. Trimming took 0 bases from V and 6 from J; bases not matched to a gene: 9. CDR1 and CDR2 from the germline V gene are SGHRS and YFSETQ.

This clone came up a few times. The DNA for the CDR3 is TGTGCCAGCAAAATTTACGGCGGGGAGCTGTTTTTT. This codes for CASKIYGGELFF. This chain connects TRBV5-4 to TRBJ2-2; no reliable D call. V gave up 6 bases and J gave up 7 bases, with 10 bases separating them. The germline V gene has CDR1 SGHNT and CDR2 YYREEE (reference sequence). CDR3 size: 12 residues.

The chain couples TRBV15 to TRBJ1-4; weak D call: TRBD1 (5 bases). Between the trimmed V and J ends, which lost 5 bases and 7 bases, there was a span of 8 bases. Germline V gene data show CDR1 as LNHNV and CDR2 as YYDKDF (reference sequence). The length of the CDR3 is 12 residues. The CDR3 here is CATSGGTEKLFF. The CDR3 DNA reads TGTGCCACCAGCGGCGGGACTGAAAAACTGTTTTTT.

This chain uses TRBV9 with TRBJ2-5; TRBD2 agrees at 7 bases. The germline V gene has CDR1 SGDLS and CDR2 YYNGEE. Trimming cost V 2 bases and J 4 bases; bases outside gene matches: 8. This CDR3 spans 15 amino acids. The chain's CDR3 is CASSVGLDKGETQYF. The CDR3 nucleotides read TGTGCCAGCAGCGTCGGACTAGACAAGGGAGAGACCCAGTACTTC.

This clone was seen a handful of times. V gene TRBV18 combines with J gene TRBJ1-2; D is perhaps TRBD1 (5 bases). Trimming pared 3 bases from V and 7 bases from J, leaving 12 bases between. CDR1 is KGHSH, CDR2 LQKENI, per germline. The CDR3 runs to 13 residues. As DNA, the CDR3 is TGTGCCAGCTCACCGGGCCAGGGAATTGGCTACACCTTC. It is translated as CASSPGQGIGYTF.

CDR3 sequence (DNA): TGTGCCAGCAGCGTCACTGACAGGGTATCAAAGACCCAGTACTTC. This encodes CASSVTDRVSKTQYF. The chain carries TRBV9 and TRBJ2-5; 7 nucleotides match TRBD1. V was clipped by 2 bases and J by 6 bases; unmatched bases: 10. CDR3 length: 15 residues. Germline-derived CDR1 and CDR2 are SGDLS and YYNGEE. Supplemented by reference TRBV9 and TRBJ2-5, the full variable domain reads DSGVTQTPKHLITATGQRVTLRCSPRSGDLSVYWYQQSLDQGLQFLIQYYNGEERAKGNILERFSAQQFPDLHSELNLSSLELGDSALYFCASSVTDRVSKTQYFGPGTRLLVL.

For the CDR3, the DNA is TGTGCCAGCAGCCAAGAAGGGACGGGGGTAAATTCACCCCTCCACTTT. Translation gives CASSQEGTGVNSPLHF. The chain joins TRBV4-2 to TRBJ1-6; D is possibly TRBD1 (5 bases). The CDR3 covers 16 residues. CDR1 LGHNA and CDR2 YNFKEQ come from the germline V gene. The V end lost 0 bases, the J end lost 7 bases, and 13 bases lay between the germline ends.